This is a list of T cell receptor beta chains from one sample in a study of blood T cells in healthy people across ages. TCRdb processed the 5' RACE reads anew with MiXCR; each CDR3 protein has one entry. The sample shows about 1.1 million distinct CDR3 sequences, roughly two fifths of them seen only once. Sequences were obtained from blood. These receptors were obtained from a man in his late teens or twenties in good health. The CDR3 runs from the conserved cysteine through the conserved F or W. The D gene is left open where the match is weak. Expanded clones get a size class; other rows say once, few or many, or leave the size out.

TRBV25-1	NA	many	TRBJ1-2	TGTGCCAGCAGTGACGGAGCGACCTATGGCTACACCTTC	CASSDGATYGYTF
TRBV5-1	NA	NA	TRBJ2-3	TGCGCCAGCCGGACAGCCCCAGAGGAAGATACGCAGTATTTT	CASRTAPEEDTQYF
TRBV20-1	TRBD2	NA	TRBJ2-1	TGCAGTACTAGCGGACTATACTCCTACAATGAGCAGTTCTTC	CSTSGLYSYNEQFF
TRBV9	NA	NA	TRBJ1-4	TGTGCCAGCAGCGTCGACGGCCGAAGAAGTAATGAAAAACTGTTTTTT	CASSVDGRRSNEKLFF
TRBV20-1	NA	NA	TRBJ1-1	TGCAGTGCTAGTTCAGGGGACTCGGCTTTCTTT	CSASSGDSAFF
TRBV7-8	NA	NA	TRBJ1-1	TGTGCCAGCAGCTCAATCCGTCGTGAAGCTTTCTTT	CASSSIRREAFF
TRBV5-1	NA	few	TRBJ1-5	TGCGCCAGCAGCTCGGGAAGGGATCAGCCCCAGCATTTT	CASSSGRDQPQHF
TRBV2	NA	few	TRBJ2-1	TGTGCCAGCAAGAGGGACATCTCCTACAATGAGCAGTTCTTC	CASKRDISYNEQFF
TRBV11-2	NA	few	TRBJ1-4	TGTGCCAGCAGCTTAGTTCCAGGGCCGATTAATGAAAAACTGTTTTTT	CASSLVPGPINEKLFF
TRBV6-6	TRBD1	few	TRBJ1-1	TGTGCCAGCAGCCCCGAACCGGGACAGGGCTCTGAAGCTTTCTTT	CASSPEPGQGSEAFF
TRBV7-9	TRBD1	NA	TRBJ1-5	TGTGCCAGCAGCCCGGGGACAGTATCGGGGAGCAATCAGCCCCAGCATTTT	CASSPGTVSGSNQPQHF
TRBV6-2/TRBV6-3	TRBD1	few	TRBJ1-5	TGTGCCAGCAGTTACGTCGGGGACAGCCATAGCAATCAGCCCCAGCATTTT	CASSYVGDSHSNQPQHF
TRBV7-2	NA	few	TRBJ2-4	TGTGCCAGCAGCCTGGGGGCTGGAGACATTCAGTACTTC	CASSLGAGDIQYF
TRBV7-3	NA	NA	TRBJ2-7	TGTGCCAGCAGCTTACAAGTTACCTTACTAGTGAATGAGCAGTACTTC	CASSLQVTLLVNEQYF
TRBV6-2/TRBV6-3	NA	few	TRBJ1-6	TGTGCCAGCACCGAAATCCCTTCACCCCTCCACTTT	CASTEIPSPLHF
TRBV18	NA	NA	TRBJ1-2	TGTGCCAGCGCGCCATCAGGGGATGGCTACACCTTC	CASAPSGDGYTF
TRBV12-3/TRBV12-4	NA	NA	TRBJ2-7	TGTGCCAGCAGTTCGAGTAGGCAACTCAGCTCCTACGAGCAGTACTTC	CASSSSRQLSSYEQYF
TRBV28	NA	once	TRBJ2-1	TGTGCCACAACTCTGGACAGCTCCTACAATGAGCAGTTCTTC	CATTLDSSYNEQFF
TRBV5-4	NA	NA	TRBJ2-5	TGTGCCAGCAGCTTAGTCCATAGGTACCAAGAGACCCAGTACTTC	CASSLVHRYQETQYF
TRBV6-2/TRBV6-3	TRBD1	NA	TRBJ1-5	TGTGCCAGCTCCGCGGGGGACAGGTCCCAGCCCCAGCATTTT	CASSAGDRSQPQHF
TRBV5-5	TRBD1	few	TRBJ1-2	TGTGCCAGCAGCCGGCCGGGACAGGAAAAGGGTGGCTACACCTTC	CASSRPGQEKGGYTF
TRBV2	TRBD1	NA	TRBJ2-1	TGTGCCAGCAGACCCCGGGACAGAGAATACAATGAGCAGTTCTTC	CASRPRDREYNEQFF
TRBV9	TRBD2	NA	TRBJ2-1	TGTGCCAGCAGCCGCACTAGCGACACGTCCTACAATGAGCAGTTCTTC	CASSRTSDTSYNEQFF
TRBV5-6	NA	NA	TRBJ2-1	TGTGCCAGCAGCGATGGACCGCTTGTCGAGAGCTCCTACAATGAGCAGTTCTTC	CASSDGPLVESSYNEQFF
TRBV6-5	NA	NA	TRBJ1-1	TGTGCCAGCATATCCCAGGGGAGAACTGAAGCTTTCTTT	CASISQGRTEAFF
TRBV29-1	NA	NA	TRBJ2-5	TGCAGCGCTGAAAAGGGGCAAGAGACCCAGTACTTC	CSAEKGQETQYF
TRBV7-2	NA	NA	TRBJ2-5	TGTGCCAGCAGCTTAGTTGGGGCGGGCCTTGCGCAAGAGACCCAGTACTTC	CASSLVGAGLAQETQYF
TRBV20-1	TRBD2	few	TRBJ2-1	TGCAGTGCGAAGGCGATAGCGGGGTTATACAATGAGCAGTTCTTC	CSAKAIAGLYNEQFF
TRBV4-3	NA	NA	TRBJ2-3	TGCGCCAGCAGCCAAGATCACGGAGATACGCAGTATTTT	CASSQDHGDTQYF
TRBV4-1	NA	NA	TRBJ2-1	TGCGCCAGCAGCCAACTATTAAGTGAGCAGTTCTTC	CASSQLLSEQFF
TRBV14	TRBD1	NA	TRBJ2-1	TGTGCCAGCAGCCGCTGGGGACAGGGGGGCGATGAGCAGTTCTTC	CASSRWGQGGDEQFF
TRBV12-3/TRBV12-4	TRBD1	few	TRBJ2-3	TGTGCCAGCACTATAGGGACAGGGAGCACAGATACGCAGTATTTT	CASTIGTGSTDTQYF
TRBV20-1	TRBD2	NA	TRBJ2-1	TGCAGGGCTAGAAAACGGGGGACTAGCTCCTACAATGAGCAGTTCTTC	CRARKRGTSSYNEQFF
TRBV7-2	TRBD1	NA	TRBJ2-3	TGTGCCAGCAGCCCGGGACAGACTACAGATACGCAGTATTTT	CASSPGQTTDTQYF
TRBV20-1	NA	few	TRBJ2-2	TGCAGTGCTAGAGATCCCCTCCAGGGCAGCACCGGGGAGCTGTTTTTT	CSARDPLQGSTGELFF
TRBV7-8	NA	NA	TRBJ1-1	TGTGCCAGCAACGGTGGGGGCTTTGGAACTGAAGCTTTCTTT	CASNGGGFGTEAFF